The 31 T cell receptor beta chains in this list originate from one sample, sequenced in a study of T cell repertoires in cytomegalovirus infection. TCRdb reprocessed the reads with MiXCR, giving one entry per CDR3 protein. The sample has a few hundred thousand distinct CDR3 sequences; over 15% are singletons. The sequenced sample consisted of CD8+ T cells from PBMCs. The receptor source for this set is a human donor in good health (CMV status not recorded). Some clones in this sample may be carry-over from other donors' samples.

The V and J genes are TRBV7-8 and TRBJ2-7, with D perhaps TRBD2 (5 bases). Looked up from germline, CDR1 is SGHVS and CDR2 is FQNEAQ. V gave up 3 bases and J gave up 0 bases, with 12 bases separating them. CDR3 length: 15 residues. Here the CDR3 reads CASSLMGSDSYEQYF. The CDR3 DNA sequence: TGTGCCAGCAGCTTGATGGGTAGCGACTCCTACGAGCAGTACTTC.

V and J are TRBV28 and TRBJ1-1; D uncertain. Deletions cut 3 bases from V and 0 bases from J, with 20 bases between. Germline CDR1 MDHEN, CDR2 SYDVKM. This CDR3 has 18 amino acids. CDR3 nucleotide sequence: TGTGCCAGCAGTTTTTTCTCAAGTAGGTGGGCAATGAACACTGAAGCTTTCTTT. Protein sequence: CASSFFSSRWAMNTEAFF.

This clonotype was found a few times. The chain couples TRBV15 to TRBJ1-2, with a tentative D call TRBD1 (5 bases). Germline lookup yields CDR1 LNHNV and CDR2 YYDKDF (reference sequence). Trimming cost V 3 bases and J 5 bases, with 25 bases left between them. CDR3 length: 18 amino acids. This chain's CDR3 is CATSSDAAGEFLAYGYTF. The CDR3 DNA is TGTGCCACCAGCAGCGATGCCGCGGGGGAGTTTTTGGCTTATGGCTACACCTTC.

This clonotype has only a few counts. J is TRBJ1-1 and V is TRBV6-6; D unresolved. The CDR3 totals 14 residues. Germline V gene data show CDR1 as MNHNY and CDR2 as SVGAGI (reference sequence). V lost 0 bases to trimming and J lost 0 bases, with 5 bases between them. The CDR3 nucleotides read TGTGCCAGCAGTTACTCGAGGGTGAACACTGAAGCTTTCTTT. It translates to CASSYSRVNTEAFF.

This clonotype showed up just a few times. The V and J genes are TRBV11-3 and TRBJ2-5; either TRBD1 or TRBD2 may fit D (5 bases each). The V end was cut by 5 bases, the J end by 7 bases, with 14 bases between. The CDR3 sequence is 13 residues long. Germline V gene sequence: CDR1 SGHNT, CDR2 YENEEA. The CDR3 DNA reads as TGTGCCAGCAGCCCAGAAAATGGGGGGACCCAGTACTTC. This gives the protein CASSPENGGTQYF.

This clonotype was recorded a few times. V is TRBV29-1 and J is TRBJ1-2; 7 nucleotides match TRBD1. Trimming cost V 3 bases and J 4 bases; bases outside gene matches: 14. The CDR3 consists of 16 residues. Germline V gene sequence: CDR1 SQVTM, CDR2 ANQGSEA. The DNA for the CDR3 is TGCAGCGTTGATCAATGGCCGGACAGGTCGGTCTATGGCTACACCTTC. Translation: CSVDQWPDRSVYGYTF.

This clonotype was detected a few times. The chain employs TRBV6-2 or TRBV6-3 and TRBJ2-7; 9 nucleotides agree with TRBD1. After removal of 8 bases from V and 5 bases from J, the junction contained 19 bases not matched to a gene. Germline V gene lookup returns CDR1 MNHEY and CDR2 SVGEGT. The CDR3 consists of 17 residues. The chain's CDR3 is CASDIGVVGTGYDEQYF. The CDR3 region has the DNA TGTGCCAGCGATATCGGGGTCGTTGGGACAGGGTACGACGAGCAGTACTTC.

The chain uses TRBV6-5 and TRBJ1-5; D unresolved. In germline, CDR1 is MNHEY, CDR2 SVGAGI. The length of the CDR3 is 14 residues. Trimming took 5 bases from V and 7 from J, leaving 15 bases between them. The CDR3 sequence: CASSPDIGSQPQHF. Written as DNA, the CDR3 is TGTGCCAGCAGTCCCGACATCGGGAGCCAGCCCCAGCATTTT.

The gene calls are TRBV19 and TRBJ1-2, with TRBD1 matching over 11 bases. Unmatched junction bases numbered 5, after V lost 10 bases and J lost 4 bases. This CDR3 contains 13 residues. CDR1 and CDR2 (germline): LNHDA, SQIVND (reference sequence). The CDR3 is CATRTGGIYGYTF. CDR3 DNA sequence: TGTGCCACCCGGACAGGGGGCATCTATGGCTACACCTTC.

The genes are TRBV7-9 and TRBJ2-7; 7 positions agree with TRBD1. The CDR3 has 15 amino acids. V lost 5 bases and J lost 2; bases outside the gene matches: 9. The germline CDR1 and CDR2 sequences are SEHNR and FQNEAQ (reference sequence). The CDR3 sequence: CASSPPRTGPYEQYF. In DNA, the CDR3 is TGTGCCAGCAGCCCACCGAGGACAGGCCCCTACGAGCAGTACTTC.

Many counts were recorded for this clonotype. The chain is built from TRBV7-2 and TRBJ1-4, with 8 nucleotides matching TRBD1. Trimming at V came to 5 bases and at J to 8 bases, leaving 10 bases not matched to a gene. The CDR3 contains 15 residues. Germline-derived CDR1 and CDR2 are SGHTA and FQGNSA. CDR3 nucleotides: TGTGCCAGCAGCCCCGGGGACAGGTGGAAGGAAAAACTGTTTTTT. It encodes CASSPGDRWKEKLFF. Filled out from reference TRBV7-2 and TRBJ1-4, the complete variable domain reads GAGVSQSPSNKVTEKGKDVELRCDPISGHTALYWYRQSLGQGLEFLIYFQGNSAPDKSGLPSDRFSAERTGGSVSTLTIQRTQQEDSAVYLCASSPGDRWKEKLFFGSGTQLSVL.

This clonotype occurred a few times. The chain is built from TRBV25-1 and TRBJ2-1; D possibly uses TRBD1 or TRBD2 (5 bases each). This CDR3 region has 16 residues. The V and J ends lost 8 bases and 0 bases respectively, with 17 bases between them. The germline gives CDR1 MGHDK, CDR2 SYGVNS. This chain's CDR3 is CASRKSGAGSYNEQFF. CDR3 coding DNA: TGTGCCAGCCGAAAGTCCGGGGCTGGCTCCTACAATGAGCAGTTCTTC. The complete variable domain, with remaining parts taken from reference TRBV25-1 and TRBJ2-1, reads EADIYQTPRYLVIGTGKKITLECSQTMGHDKMYWYQQDPGMELHLIHYSYGVNSTEKGDLSSESTVSRIRTEHFPLTLESARPSHTSQYLCASRKSGAGSYNEQFFGPGTRLTVL.

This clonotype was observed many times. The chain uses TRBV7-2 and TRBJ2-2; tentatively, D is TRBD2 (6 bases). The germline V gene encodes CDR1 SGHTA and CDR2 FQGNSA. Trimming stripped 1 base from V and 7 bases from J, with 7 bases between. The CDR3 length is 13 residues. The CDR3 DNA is TGTGCCAGCAGCTTAGTCGGGGGCGGGGAGCTGTTTTTT. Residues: CASSLVGGGELFF.

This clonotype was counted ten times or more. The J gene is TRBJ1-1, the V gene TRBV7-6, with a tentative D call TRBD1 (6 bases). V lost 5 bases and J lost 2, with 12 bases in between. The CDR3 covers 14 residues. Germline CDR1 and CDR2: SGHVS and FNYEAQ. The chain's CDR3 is CASSPGRGNTEAFF. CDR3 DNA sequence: TGTGCCAGCAGCCCGGGCAGGGGAAACACTGAAGCTTTCTTT.

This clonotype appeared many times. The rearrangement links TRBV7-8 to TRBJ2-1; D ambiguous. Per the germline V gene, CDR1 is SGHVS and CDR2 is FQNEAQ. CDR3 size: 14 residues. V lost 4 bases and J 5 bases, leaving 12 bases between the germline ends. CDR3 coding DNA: TGTGCCAGCAGCTCGAGGTCGGCGCACAATGAGCAGTTCTTC. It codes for CASSSRSAHNEQFF.

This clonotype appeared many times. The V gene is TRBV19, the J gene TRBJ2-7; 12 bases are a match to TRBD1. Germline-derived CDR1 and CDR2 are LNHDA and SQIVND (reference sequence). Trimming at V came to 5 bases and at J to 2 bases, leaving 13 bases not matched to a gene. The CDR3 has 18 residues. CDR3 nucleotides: TGTGCCAGTAGTCCTACTCCGGGACAGGGGGCACTCCCCTACGAGCAGTACTTC. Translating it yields CASSPTPGQGALPYEQYF.

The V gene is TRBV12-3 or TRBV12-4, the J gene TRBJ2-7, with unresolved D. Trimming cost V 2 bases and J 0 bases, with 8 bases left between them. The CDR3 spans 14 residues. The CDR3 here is CASSLSLPSYEQYF. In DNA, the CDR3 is TGTGCCAGCAGTTTAAGTCTTCCCTCCTACGAGCAGTACTTC.

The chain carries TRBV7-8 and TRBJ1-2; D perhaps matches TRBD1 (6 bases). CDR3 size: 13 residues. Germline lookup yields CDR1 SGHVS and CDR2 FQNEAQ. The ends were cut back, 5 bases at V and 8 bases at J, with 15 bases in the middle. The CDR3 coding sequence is TGTGCCAGCAGCCCCACAGGGCCGGAGGGCTACACCTTC. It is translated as CASSPTGPEGYTF. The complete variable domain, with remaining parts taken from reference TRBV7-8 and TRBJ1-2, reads GAGVSQSPRYKVAKRGQDVALRCDPISGHVSLFWYQQALGQGPEFLTYFQNEAQLDKSGLPSDRFFAERPEGSVSTLKIQRTQQEDSAVYLCASSPTGPEGYTFGSGTRLTVV.

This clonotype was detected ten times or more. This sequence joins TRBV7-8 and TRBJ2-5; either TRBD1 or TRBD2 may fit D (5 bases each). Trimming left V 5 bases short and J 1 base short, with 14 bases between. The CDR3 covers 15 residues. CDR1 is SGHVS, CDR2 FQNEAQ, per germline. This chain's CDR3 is CASSPTWDLQETQYF. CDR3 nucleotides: TGTGCCAGCAGCCCGACCTGGGACCTCCAAGAGACCCAGTACTTC.

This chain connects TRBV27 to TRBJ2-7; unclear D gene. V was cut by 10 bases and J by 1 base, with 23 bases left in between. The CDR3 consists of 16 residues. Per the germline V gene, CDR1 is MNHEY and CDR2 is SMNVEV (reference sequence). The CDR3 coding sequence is TGTGCCACCTCCTCAGGCGTTCCCTCTCCTTCCTACGAGCAGTACTTC. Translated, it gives CATSSGVPSPSYEQYF.

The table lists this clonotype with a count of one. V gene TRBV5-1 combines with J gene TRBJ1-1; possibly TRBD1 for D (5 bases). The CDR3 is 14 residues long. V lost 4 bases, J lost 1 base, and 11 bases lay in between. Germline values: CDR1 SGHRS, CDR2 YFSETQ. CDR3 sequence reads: CASSTGGQNTEAFF. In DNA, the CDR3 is TGCGCCAGCAGCACGGGGGGTCAGAACACTGAAGCTTTCTTT. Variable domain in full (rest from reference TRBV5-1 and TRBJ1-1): KAGVTQTPRYLIKTRGQQVTLSCSPISGHRSVSWYQQTPGQGLQFLFEYFSETQRNKGNFPGRFSGRQFSNSRSEMNVSTLELGDSALYLCASSTGGQNTEAFFGQGTRLTVV.

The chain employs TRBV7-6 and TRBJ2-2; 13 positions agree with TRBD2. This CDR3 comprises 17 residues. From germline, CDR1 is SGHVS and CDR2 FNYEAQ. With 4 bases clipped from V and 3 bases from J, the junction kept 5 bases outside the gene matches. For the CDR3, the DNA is TGTGCCAGCAGCTACGGACTAGCGGGGGAGTACACCGGGGAGCTGTTTTTT. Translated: CASSYGLAGEYTGELFF.

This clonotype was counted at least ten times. The DNA of the CDR3 is TGTGCCAGCAGTTTGGGAAGGGGCAATGAGCAGTTCTTC. Translated: CASSLGRGNEQFF. The V gene is TRBV12-3 or TRBV12-4, the J gene TRBJ2-1; tentatively, D is TRBD1 (5 bases). CDR3 length: 13 residues. V was cut by 3 bases and J by 6 bases, with 9 bases left in between.

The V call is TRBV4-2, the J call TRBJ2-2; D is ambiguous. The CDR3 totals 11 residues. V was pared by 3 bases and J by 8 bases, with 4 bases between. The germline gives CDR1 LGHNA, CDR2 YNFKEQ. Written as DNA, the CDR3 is TGTGCCAGCAGCCAGCCTGGGGAGCTGTTTTTT. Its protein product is CASSQPGELFF.

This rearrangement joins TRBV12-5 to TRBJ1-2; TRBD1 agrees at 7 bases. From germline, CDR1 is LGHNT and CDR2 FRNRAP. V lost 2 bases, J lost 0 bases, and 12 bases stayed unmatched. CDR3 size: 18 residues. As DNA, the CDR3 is TGTGCTAGTGGTTTGCCCGGGACAGAGGGGGCTACTAACTATGGCTACACCTTC. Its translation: CASGLPGTEGATNYGYTF.

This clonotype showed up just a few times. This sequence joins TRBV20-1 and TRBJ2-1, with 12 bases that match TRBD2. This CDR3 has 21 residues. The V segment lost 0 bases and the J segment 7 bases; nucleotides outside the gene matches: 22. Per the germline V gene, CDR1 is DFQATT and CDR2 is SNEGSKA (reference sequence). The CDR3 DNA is TGCAGTGCTAGAGATCTCTACTACCCTAGCGGGGGGGCTGCACAGGAAAATGAGCAGTTCTTC. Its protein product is CSARDLYYPSGGAAQENEQFF.

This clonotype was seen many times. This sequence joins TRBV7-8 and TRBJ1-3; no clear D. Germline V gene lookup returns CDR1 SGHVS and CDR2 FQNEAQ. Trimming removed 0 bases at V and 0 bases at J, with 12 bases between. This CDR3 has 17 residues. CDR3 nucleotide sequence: TGTGCCAGCAGCTTAGCCCCGAGACCAATCTCTGGAAACACCATATATTTT. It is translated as CASSLAPRPISGNTIYF. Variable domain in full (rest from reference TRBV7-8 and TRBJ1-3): GAGVSQSPRYKVAKRGQDVALRCDPISGHVSLFWYQQALGQGPEFLTYFQNEAQLDKSGLPSDRFFAERPEGSVSTLKIQRTQQEDSAVYLCASSLAPRPISGNTIYFGEGSWLTVV.

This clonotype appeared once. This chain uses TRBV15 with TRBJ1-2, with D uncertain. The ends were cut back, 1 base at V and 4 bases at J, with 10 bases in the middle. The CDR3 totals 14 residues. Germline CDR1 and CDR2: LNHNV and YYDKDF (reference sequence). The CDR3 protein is CATSRAGRVYGYTF. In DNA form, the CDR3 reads TGTGCCACCAGCAGAGCCGGACGAGTCTATGGCTACACCTTC.

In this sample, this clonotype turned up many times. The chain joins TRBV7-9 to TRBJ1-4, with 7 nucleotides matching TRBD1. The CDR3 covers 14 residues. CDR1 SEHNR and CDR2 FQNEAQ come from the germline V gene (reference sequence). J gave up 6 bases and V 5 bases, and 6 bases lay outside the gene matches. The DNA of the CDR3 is TGTGCCAGCAGCCTGACAGGGTCTGATGAAAAACTGTTTTTT. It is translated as CASSLTGSDEKLFF. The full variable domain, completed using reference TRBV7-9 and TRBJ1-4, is DTGVSQNPRHKITKRGQNVTFRCDPISEHNRLYWYRQTLGQGPEFLTYFQNEAQLEKSRLLSDRFSAERPKGSFSTLEIQRTEQGDSAMYLCASSLTGSDEKLFFGSGTQLSVL.

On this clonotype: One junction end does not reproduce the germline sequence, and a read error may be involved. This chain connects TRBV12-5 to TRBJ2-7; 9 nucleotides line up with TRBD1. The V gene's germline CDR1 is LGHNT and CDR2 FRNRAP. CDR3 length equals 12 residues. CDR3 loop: CASGLARDRVDF. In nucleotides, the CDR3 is TGTGCTAGTGGTTTGGCCCGGGACAGGGTCGACTTC.

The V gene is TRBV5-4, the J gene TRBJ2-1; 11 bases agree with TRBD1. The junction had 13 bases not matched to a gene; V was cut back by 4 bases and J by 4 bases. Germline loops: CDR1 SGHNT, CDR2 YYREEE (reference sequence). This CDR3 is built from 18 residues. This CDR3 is CASSPSGTGGFGYNEQFF. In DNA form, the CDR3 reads TGTGCCAGCAGCCCCTCCGGGACAGGGGGGTTCGGTTACAATGAGCAGTTCTTC.